This T cell receptor (beta chain) originates from a study of T cells after yellow fever vaccination. The study, taken as a whole, reports: The booster saw the reappearance of most primary-vaccination clones (around 95% CD4, 80% to 90% CD8).

Trimming at V came to 7 bases and at J to 5 bases, leaving 7 bases not matched to a gene. The CDR3 length is 14 residues. A process of 5'RACE template switching, which added a universal primer site and UMIs, was used to make TCR cDNA. TCRdb re-derived calls from the 5' RACE reads in MiXCR, one entry per CDR3 protein. The sample shows about 400,000 distinct CDR3 sequences, about 6.2% of them seen only once. This clonotype was counted between two and nine times. Its antigen is undetermined. This clonotype originated in a young man who received the YFV17D yellow fever vaccine. The source material was PBMCs, sampled 5 days after the yellow fever booster vaccination. V usage is TRBV12-3 or TRBV12-4 and J usage is TRBJ2-5, with TRBD1 matching over 10 bases. The CDR3 DNA reads TGTGCCAGCACTCTCGGGACAGGGGTGGAGACCCAGTACTTC. Translating it yields CASTLGTGVETQYF.